These 13 T cell receptor beta chains were sequenced from one sample in a study of blood T cell repertoires in COVID-19 (TCRdb year 2020). Receptor libraries were prepared by the immunoSEQ multiplex PCR assay. TCRdb's version of the immuneACCESS table is confined to in-frame rearrangements and falls short of the full clone set. An unresolved V gene accounts for under half of the shortfall where checked; the remainder is of unknown origin. This sample lists around 200,000 clones; 86% were detected once. Jointly, the top ten make up more than 4% of the sample. Sequencing was performed on PBMCs or T cells enriched from blood (not recorded which). The origin of the receptors is a woman aged 30 to 39 who had been exposed to COVID-19.

This chain connects TRBV9 to TRBJ1-4, with no clear D. Trimming left V 0 bases short and J 6 bases short, with 12 bases between. The CDR3 consists of 15 residues. Germline-derived CDR1 and CDR2 are SGDLS and YYNGEE. The CDR3 DNA is TGTGCCAGCAGCGTAGGGTCGGCAGGCTATGAAAAACTGTTTTTT. It codes for CASSVGSAGYEKLFF.

V usage is TRBV4-1 and J usage is TRBJ1-5, with TRBD1 matching 10 bases. Germline CDR1 and CDR2: MGHRA and YSYEKL. V lost 4 bases, J lost 4 bases, and 4 bases stayed unmatched. The CDR3 is made up of 15 amino acids. The DNA for the CDR3 is TGCGCCAGCAGCCTCGGGACAGGGGTGAATCAGCCCCAGCATTTT. Residues: CASSLGTGVNQPQHF.

This chain joins TRBV4-1 and TRBJ1-3, with D unclear. CDR3 length: 16 amino acids. V dropped 4 bases and J dropped 0 bases, with 13 bases sitting between them. The germline CDR1 and CDR2 sequences are MGHRA and YSYEKL. The CDR3 region is CASSLAPQSSGNTIYF. The CDR3 coding sequence is TGCGCCAGCAGCCTAGCACCTCAGAGCTCTGGAAACACCATATATTTT.

The chain carries TRBV7-2 and TRBJ2-7; the D gene is possibly TRBD2 (5 bases). The CDR3 sequence is 14 residues long. The V end was cut by 1 base, the J end by 2 bases, with 9 bases between. Germline CDR1 reads SGHTA; CDR2 reads FQGNSA. CDR3 DNA: TGTGCCAGCAGCTTAGGTGGGGAGACCTACGAGCAGTACTTC. Protein: CASSLGGETYEQYF.

The chain joins TRBV25-1 to TRBJ1-1; no clear D gene. Germline-derived CDR1 and CDR2 are MGHDK and SYGVNS. The CDR3 runs 13 residues. Trimming removed 0 bases at V and 0 bases at J, with 2 bases between. DNA of the CDR3: TGTGCCAGCAGTGAATACGTGAACACTGAAGCTTTCTTT. Protein: CASSEYVNTEAFF.

The chain couples TRBV5-1 to TRBJ1-2; the match to TRBD1 covers 7 bases. The CDR3 spans 15 residues. V dropped 0 bases and J dropped 2; count of bases not matched to a gene: 4. CDR1 is SGHRS, CDR2 YFSETQ, per germline. The CDR3 nucleotides are TGCGCCAGCAGCTTGGGGGGACAGCTAAACTATGGCTACACCTTC. Amino acid sequence: CASSLGGQLNYGYTF.

The J gene is TRBJ2-2, the V gene TRBV6-2 or TRBV6-3; D remains unclear. This CDR3 region has 14 residues. Germline assignment: CDR1 MNHEY and CDR2 SVGEGT. Trimming took off 4 bases at V and 2 bases at J, with 8 bases between the two ends. The CDR3 protein is CASSSEINTGELFF. The CDR3 DNA reads TGTGCCAGCAGTTCTGAGATAAACACCGGGGAGCTGTTTTTT.

The chain combines TRBV28 with TRBJ1-2; a weak D match, TRBD1 (5 bases). V gave up 6 bases and J gave up 7 bases, with 18 bases separating them. Germline-derived CDR1 and CDR2 are MDHEN and SYDVKM. The CDR3 runs to 14 residues. The CDR3 DNA follows: TGTGCCAGCAGCCTAGCCGGGGGGAAAGGTGGCTACACCTTC. Protein product: CASSLAGGKGGYTF.

The V call is TRBV2, the J call TRBJ2-1; 10 nucleotides line up with TRBD2. V was clipped by 0 bases and J by 11 bases; unmatched bases: 7. The CDR3 runs to 15 residues. Germline assignment: CDR1 SNHLY and CDR2 FYNNEI. This CDR3 reads CASSEAASGGPQQFF. Written as DNA, the CDR3 is TGTGCCAGCAGTGAAGCGGCTAGCGGGGGCCCCCAGCAGTTCTTC.

V gene TRBV2 combines with J gene TRBJ1-2; a possible D gene is TRBD1 (5 bases). The CDR3 contains 19 residues. V lost 7 bases and J 1 base, leaving 28 bases between the germline ends. Germline V gene lookup returns CDR1 SNHLY and CDR2 FYNNEI. CDR3 region: CASNIPIRQGANLNYGYTF. For the CDR3, the DNA is TGTGCCAGCAATATCCCCATCCGGCAGGGTGCTAATCTTAACTATGGCTACACCTTC.

The genes are TRBV30 and TRBJ2-1; 8 nucleotides align to TRBD2. The CDR3 loop spans 17 amino acids. Per the germline V gene, CDR1 is GTSNPN and CDR2 is SVGIG (reference sequence). J gave up 8 bases and V 2 bases, and 17 bases lay outside the gene matches. As DNA, the CDR3 is TGTGCCTGGAGTTCGGCCCCCCACGGCGGGGGGCTAGATGAGCAGTTCTTC. Amino acid sequence: CAWSSAPHGGGLDEQFF.

The chain uses TRBV11-2 and TRBJ2-1; possible D gene TRBD2, 5 bases. CDR1 and CDR2 from the germline V gene are SGHAT and FQNNGV. The CDR3 loop spans 13 amino acids. V lost 0 bases and J 15 bases, leaving 15 bases between the germline ends. CDR3 coding DNA: TGTGCCAGCAGCTTAGATCGGGTTAGCGTTGCGTTCTTC. Its protein product is CASSLDRVSVAFF.

This clone was seen only a few times. This chain uses TRBV10-3 with TRBJ1-5; 9 bases line up with TRBD1. With V trimmed by 10 bases and J by 4 bases, 8 bases remained unmatched. Germline V gene sequence: CDR1 ENHRY, CDR2 SYGVKD. The CDR3 covers 14 residues. CDR3 amino acids: CATAGQGGNQPQHF. The CDR3 DNA reads as TGTGCCACAGCGGGACAGGGCGGGAATCAGCCCCAGCATTTT.